These T cell receptor beta chains were read from a single sample in a study of shared clonotypes between healthy human individuals. Repertoires were generated with immunoSEQ multiplex PCR, while TCRdb's copy carries only in-frame clones and drops some. The table shows about 450,000 clones, with 70% to 85% occurring only once. The material sequenced was PBMCs. The origin of the receptors is a woman aged 40 to 55 in good health. Some clones in this sample may be carry-over from other donors' samples. CDR3s include the opening cysteine and the closing phenylalanine or tryptophan. Fields, in order: clone size, J gene, D gene, V gene, CDR3 protein, CDR3 DNA. A D gene is named only where the DNA matches it firmly. A row's size may be missing; if present it is once, few, many or a size class.

once TRBJ1-5 . TRBV30 CAWSVRGVQPQHF TGTGCCTGGAGTGTACGAGGGGTTCAGCCCCAGCATTTT
. TRBJ2-1 . TRBV7-9 CASSSSFGEQFF TGTGCCAGCAGCTCGTCGTTTGGGGAGCAGTTCTTC
. TRBJ2-6 . TRBV30 CAWSGESGANVLTF TGTGCCTGGAGCGGGGAGTCTGGGGCCAACGTCCTGACTTTC
. TRBJ1-2 . TRBV4-1 CASSHPQGGNGYTF TGCGCCAGCAGCCACCCACAGGGAGGGAATGGCTACACCTTC
. TRBJ2-4 . TRBV12-1 CARIREIQYF TGTGCCAGGATTAGGGAGATTCAGTACTTC
. TRBJ2-3 . TRBV4-3 CASSQSSAGTDTQYF TGCGCCAGCAGCCAGTCTAGTGCTGGCACAGATACGCAGTATTTT
. TRBJ2-7 TRBD1 TRBV7-2 CASSFEYSRRDRVYEQYF TGTGCCAGCAGCTTCGAATATTCACGCCGGGACAGGGTTTACGAGCAGTACTTC
. TRBJ2-7 TRBD1 TRBV27 CASSPGQGAYEQYF TGTGCCAGCAGTCCGGGACAGGGGGCCTACGAGCAGTACTTC
. TRBJ2-2 TRBD1 TRBV9 CASSPSLGTGGKAGELFF TGTGCCAGCAGCCCCTCCCTGGGGACAGGGGGCAAAGCCGGGGAGCTGTTTTTT
. TRBJ2-7 TRBD2 TRBV5-6 CASSLRAGGDEQYF TGTGCCAGCAGCTTGAGAGCGGGAGGGGACGAGCAGTACTTC
many TRBJ1-2 TRBD1 TRBV6-4 CASSEEGQSFYGYTF TGTGCCAGCAGTGAAGAGGGACAGTCTTTCTATGGCTACACCTTC
. TRBJ1-2 . TRBV5-1 CASSLGPGPANYGYTF TGCGCCAGCAGCTTGGGGCCAGGCCCAGCTAACTATGGCTACACCTTC
. TRBJ1-4 . TRBV7-2 CASGLDVGIANNEKLFF TGTGCCAGCGGCTTAGATGTGGGGATTGCAAATAATGAAAAACTGTTTTTT
few TRBJ2-7 . TRBV28 CASSLMKFYSEQYF TGTGCCAGCAGTTTAATGAAGTTTTACAGCGAGCAGTACTTC
. TRBJ1-5 TRBD1 TRBV28 CASSLIGQASNQPQHF TGTGCCAGCAGTTTAATTGGACAGGCTAGCAATCAGCCCCAGCATTTT
. TRBJ1-4 . TRBV10-3 CAISSPGRNEKLFF TGTGCCATCAGTTCCCCGGGACGGAATGAAAAACTGTTTTTT
. TRBJ2-1 TRBD1 TRBV19 CASSIRGPNNEQFF TGTGCCAGTAGTATTAGGGGGCCCAACAATGAGCAGTTCTTC
few TRBJ2-7 TRBD2 TRBV19 CASSSSGMAEQYF TGTGCCAGTAGTTCCAGCGGGATGGCGGAGCAGTACTTC
. TRBJ2-1 . TRBV15 CATSRDRISYNEQFF TGTGCCACCAGCAGAGATAGAATTTCCTACAATGAGCAGTTCTTC
. TRBJ2-7 . TRBV5-1 CASSLRGARGEQYF TGCGCCAGCAGCTTGCGCGGGGCAAGAGGTGAGCAGTACTTC
many TRBJ2-7 TRBD2 TRBV11-2 CASSLPGTSYEQYF TGTGCCAGCAGCTTACCCGGGACTAGCTACGAGCAGTACTTC
once TRBJ2-5 TRBD1 TRBV6-5 CASTTTKGALETQYF TGTGCCAGCACTACGACCAAGGGGGCTTTGGAGACCCAGTACTTC
. TRBJ1-1 . TRBV27 CASSFRGQAFF TGTGCCAGCAGTTTCCGCGGGCAAGCTTTCTTT
. TRBJ1-2 . TRBV19 CASGGSDIDYGYTF TGTGCCAGTGGTGGCTCCGATATTGACTATGGCTACACCTTC
. TRBJ2-7 . TRBV28 CASSSLWTGTYEQYF TGTGCCAGCAGTTCCCTCTGGACTGGTACCTACGAGCAGTACTTC
. TRBJ2-5 . TRBV27 CASSKDDQETQYF TGTGCCAGCAGTAAGGACGACCAAGAGACCCAGTACTTC
. TRBJ1-1 . TRBV5-1 CASSLTIGSTEAFF TGCGCCAGCAGCTTGACCATAGGAAGCACTGAAGCTTTCTTT
. TRBJ2-3 . TRBV7-9 CASSLGGNADTQYF TGTGCCAGCAGCTTAGGCGGGAACGCAGATACGCAGTATTTT
. TRBJ1-3 TRBD1 TRBV13 CASSLGPGGTSGNTIYF TGTGCCAGCAGCTTAGGCCCAGGGGGGACCTCTGGAAACACCATATATTTT
. TRBJ2-1 . TRBV10-3 CAISESRGPGNEQFF TGTGCCATCAGTGAGTCGCGAGGGCCGGGGAATGAGCAGTTCTTC
. TRBJ2-6 . TRBV7-3 CASSLSPDISSGANVLTF TGTGCCAGCAGCTTATCCCCGGACATAAGCTCTGGGGCCAACGTCCTGACTTTC
. TRBJ2-1 . TRBV28 CASSQTPLRGSYNEQFF TGTGCCAGCAGCCAAACCCCTCTAAGGGGCTCCTACAATGAGCAGTTCTTC
. TRBJ2-7 TRBD1 TRBV11-2 CASSRPQGTYEQYF TGTGCCAGCAGCAGACCACAGGGGACCTACGAGCAGTACTTC
once TRBJ2-5 . TRBV19 CASSIALGEETQYF TGTGCCAGTAGTATAGCTCTGGGGGAGGAGACCCAGTACTTC
. TRBJ1-5 . TRBV28 CASSSPAVVAQHF TGTGCCAGCAGTTCCCCCGCCGTGGTAGCCCAGCATTTT
. TRBJ1-1 . TRBV30 CAWSDTEFAEAFF TGTGCCTGGAGCGATACTGAATTCGCTGAAGCTTTCTTT
. TRBJ2-1 TRBD1 TRBV7-3 CASSLGTANNEQFF TGTGCCAGCAGCTTAGGGACAGCGAACAATGAGCAGTTCTTC
. TRBJ2-3 . TRBV7-2 CASSLGLYTDTQYF TGTGCCAGCAGCTTAGGACTCTACACAGATACGCAGTATTTT
. TRBJ1-3 . TRBV6-1 CASRGSSSGNTIYF TGTGCCAGCAGGGGCAGCTCCTCTGGAAACACCATATATTTT
. TRBJ2-1 . TRBV2 CASIWEPPGEQFF TGTGCCAGCATATGGGAACCGCCTGGTGAGCAGTTCTTC
. TRBJ1-5 . TRBV7-8 CASSLVGTQAGQPQHF TGTGCCAGCAGCTTAGTCGGGACTCAGGCGGGGCAGCCCCAGCATTTT
. TRBJ2-7 TRBD1 TRBV2 CASSDGTGVYEQYF TGTGCCAGCAGTGACGGGACAGGGGTCTACGAGCAGTACTTC
. TRBJ2-6 TRBD2 TRBV28 CASSSPGTTGANVLTF TGTGCCAGCAGTTCCCCCGGGACTACTGGGGCCAACGTCCTGACTTTC
once TRBJ2-7 . TRBV28 CASSWGHYEQYF TGTGCCAGCAGTTGGGGCCATTACGAGCAGTACTTC
. TRBJ2-5 TRBD2 TRBV6-5 CASSRSSGSWEQYF TGTGCCAGCAGCCGGAGCAGCGGGAGTTGGGAGCAGTACTTC
. TRBJ2-1 TRBD1 TRBV28 CASLNRGQGAGAVNEQFF TGTGCCAGCCTCAACAGGGGGCAAGGGGCCGGGGCGGTTAATGAGCAGTTCTTC
few TRBJ1-1 TRBD1 TRBV6-6 CASSLRQGTYTEAFF TGTGCCAGCAGTTTAAGACAGGGGACTTATACTGAAGCTTTCTTT
. TRBJ2-1 TRBD1 TRBV14 CASTLGTGLYNEQFF TGTGCCAGCACCCTCGGGACAGGGCTCTACAATGAGCAGTTCTTC
. TRBJ2-7 TRBD2 TRBV7-2 CASSLAPSGSGYEQYF TGTGCCAGCAGCTTAGCGCCCAGCGGGAGTGGTTACGAGCAGTACTTC
. TRBJ2-5 TRBD2 TRBV5-1 CASRRLAEQETQYF TGCGCCAGCAGACGACTAGCTGAGCAAGAGACCCAGTACTTC
. TRBJ1-2 . TRBV6-1 CASSEAWGYTF TGTGCCAGCAGTGAAGCGTGGGGCTACACCTTC